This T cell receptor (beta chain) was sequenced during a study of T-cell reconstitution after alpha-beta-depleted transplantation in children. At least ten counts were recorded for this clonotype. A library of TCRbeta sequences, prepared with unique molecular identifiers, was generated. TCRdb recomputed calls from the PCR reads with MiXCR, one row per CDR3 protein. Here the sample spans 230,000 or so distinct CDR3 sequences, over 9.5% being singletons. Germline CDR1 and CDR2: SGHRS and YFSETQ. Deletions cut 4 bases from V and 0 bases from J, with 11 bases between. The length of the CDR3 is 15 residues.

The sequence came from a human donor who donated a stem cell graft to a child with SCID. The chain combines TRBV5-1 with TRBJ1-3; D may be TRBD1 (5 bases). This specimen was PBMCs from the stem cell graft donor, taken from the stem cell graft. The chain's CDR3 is CASSTGRSSGNTIYF. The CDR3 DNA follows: TGCGCCAGCAGCACAGGACGGTCCTCTGGAAACACCATATATTTT.